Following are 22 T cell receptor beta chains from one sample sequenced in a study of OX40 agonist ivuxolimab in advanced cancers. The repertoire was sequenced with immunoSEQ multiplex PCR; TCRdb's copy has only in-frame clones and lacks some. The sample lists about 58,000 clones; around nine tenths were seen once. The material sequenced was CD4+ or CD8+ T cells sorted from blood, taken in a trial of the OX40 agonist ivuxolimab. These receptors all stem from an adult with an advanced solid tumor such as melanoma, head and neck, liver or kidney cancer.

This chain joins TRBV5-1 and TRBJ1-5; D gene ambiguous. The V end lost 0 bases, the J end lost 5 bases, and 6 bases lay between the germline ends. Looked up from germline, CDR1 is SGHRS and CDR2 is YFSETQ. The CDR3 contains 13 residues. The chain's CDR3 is CASSLGRYQPQHF. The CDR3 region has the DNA TGCGCCAGCAGCTTGGGCCGATATCAGCCCCAGCATTTT.

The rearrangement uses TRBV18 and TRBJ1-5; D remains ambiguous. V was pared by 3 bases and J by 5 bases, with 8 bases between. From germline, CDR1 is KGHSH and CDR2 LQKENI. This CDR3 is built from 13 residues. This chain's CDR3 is CASSPAGDQPQHF. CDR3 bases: TGTGCCAGCTCACCGGCCGGGGATCAGCCCCAGCATTTT.

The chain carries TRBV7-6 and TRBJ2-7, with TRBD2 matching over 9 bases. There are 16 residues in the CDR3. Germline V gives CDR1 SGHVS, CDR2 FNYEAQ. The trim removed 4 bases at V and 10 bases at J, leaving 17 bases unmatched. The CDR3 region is CASSSFAGLAGASQYF. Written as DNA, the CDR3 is TGTGCCAGCAGCTCCTTTGCGGGTTTAGCGGGGGCCTCACAGTACTTC. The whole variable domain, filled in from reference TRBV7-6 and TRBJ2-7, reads GAGVSQSPRYKVTKRGQDVALRCDPISGHVSLYWYRQALGQGPEFLTYFNYEAQQDKSGLPNDRFSAERPEGSISTLTIQRTEQRDSAMYRCASSSFAGLAGASQYFGPGTRLTVT.

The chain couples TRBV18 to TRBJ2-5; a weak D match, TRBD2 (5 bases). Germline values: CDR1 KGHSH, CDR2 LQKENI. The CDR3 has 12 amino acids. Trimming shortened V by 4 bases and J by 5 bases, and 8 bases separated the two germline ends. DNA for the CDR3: TGTGCCAGCTCACGACCGGGGGAGACCCAGTACTTC. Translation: CASSRPGETQYF.

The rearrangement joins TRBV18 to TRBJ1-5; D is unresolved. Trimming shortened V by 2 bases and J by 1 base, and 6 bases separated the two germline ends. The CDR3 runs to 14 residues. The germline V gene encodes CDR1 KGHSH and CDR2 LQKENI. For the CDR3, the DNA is TGTGCCAGCTCACCAGGGGAAAGCAATCAGCCCCAGCATTTT. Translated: CASSPGESNQPQHF.

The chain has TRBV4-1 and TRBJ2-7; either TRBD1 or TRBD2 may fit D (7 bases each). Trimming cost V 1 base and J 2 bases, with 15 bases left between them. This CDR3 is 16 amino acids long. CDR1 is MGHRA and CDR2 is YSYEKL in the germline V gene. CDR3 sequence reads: CASSQGGQGGTYEQYF. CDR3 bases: TGCGCCAGCAGCCAAGGGGGGCAGGGGGGGACCTACGAGCAGTACTTC.

CDR3 coding DNA: TGCGCCAGCAGTGCGTCGAACACCGGGGAGCTGTTTTTT. Its translation is CASSASNTGELFF. The chain uses TRBV10-2 and TRBJ2-2; D unclear. Germline lookup yields CDR1 WSHSY and CDR2 SAAADI. Trimming removed 4 bases at V and 0 bases at J, with 3 bases between. The CDR3 runs to 13 residues.

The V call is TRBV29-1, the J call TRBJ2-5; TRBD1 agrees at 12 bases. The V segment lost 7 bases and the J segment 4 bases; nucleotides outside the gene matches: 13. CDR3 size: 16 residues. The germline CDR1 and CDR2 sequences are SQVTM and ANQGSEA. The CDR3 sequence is CSALPQGQGARETQYF. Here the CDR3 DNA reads TGCAGCGCTCTTCCCCAGGGACAGGGGGCCCGAGAGACCCAGTACTTC. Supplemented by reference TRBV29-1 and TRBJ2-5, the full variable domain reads SAVISQKPSRDICQRGTSLTIQCQVDSQVTMMFWYRQQPGQSLTLIATANQGSEATYESGFVIDKFPISRPNLTFSTLTVSNMSPEDSSIYLCSALPQGQGARETQYFGPGTRLLVL.

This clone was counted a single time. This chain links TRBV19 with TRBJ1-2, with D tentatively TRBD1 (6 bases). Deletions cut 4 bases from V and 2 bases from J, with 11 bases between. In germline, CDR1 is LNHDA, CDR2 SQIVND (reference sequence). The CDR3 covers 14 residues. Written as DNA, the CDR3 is TGTGCCAGTAGTAACAGGGACGTCAACTATGGCTACACCTTC. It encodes CASSNRDVNYGYTF.

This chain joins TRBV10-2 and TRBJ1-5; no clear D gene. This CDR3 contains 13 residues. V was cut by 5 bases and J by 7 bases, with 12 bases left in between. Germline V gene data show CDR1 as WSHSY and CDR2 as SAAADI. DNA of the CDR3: TGCGCCAGCAGTTCCCAGAAAGGACAGCCCCAGCATTTT. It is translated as CASSSQKGQPQHF.

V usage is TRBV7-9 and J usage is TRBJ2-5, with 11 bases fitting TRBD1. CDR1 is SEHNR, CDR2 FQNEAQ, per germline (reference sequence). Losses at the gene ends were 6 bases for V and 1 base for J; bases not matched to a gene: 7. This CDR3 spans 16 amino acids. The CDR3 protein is CASRIPGTGGQETQYF. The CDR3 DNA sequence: TGTGCCAGCAGGATACCCGGGACAGGGGGCCAAGAGACCCAGTACTTC.

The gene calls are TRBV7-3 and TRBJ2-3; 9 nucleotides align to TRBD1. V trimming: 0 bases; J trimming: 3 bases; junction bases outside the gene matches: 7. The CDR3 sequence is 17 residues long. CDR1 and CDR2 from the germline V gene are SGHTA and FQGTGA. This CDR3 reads CASSLTAGTGLTDTQYF. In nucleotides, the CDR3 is TGTGCCAGCAGCTTAACGGCCGGGACAGGGTTGACAGATACGCAGTATTTT.

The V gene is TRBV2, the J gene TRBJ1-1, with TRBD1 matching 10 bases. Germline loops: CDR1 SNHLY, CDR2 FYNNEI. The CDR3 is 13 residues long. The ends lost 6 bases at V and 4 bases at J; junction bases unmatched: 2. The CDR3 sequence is CASRGDRGTEAFF. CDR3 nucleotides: TGTGCCAGCAGGGGGGACAGGGGCACTGAAGCTTTCTTT.

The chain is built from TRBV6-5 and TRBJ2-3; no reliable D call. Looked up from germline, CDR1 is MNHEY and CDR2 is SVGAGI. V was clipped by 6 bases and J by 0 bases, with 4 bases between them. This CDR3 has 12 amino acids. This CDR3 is CASRSSTDTQYF. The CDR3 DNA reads TGTGCCAGCAGAAGTAGCACAGATACGCAGTATTTT.

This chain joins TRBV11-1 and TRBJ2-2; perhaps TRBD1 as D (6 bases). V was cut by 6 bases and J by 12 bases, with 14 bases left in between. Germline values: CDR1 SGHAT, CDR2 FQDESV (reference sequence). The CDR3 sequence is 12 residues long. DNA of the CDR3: TGTGCCAGCAGAGATGACAGGTTGAAGCTGTTTTTT. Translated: CASRDDRLKLFF.

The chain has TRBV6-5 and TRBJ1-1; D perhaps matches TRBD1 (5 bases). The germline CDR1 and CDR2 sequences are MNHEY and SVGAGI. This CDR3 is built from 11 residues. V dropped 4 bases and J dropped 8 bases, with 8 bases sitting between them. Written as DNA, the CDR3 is TGTGCCAGCAGTTGGGACGGGGAAGCTTTCTTT. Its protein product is CASSWDGEAFF.

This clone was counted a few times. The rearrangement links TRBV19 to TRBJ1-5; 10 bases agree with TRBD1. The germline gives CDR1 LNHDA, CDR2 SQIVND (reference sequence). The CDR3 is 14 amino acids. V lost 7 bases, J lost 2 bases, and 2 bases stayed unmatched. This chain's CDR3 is CASTGTGGNQPQHF. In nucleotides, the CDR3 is TGTGCCAGTACCGGGACAGGGGGCAATCAGCCCCAGCATTTT. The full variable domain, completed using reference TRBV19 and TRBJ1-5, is DGGITQSPKYLFRKEGQNVTLSCEQNLNHDAMYWYRQDPGQGLRLIYYSQIVNDFQKGDIAEGYSVSREKKESFPLTVTSAQKNPTAFYLCASTGTGGNQPQHFGDGTRLSIL.

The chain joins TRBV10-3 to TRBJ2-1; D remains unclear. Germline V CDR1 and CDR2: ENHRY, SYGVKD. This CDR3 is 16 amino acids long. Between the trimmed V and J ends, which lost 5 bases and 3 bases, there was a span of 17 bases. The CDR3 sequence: CAISIARAFNYNEQFF. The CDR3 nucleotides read TGTGCCATCAGTATTGCCCGAGCATTTAACTACAATGAGCAGTTCTTC.

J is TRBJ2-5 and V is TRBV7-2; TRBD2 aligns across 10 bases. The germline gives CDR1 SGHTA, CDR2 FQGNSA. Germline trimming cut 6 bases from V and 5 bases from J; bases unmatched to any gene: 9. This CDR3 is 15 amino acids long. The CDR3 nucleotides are TGTGCCAGCAGTCGGGGACTAGCGTATAAGGAGACCCAGTACTTC. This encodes CASSRGLAYKETQYF.

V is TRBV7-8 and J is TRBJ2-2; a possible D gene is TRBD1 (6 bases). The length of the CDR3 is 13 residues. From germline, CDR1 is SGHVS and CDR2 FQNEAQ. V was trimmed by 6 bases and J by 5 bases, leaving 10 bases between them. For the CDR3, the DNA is TGTGCCAGCAGACCAACAGGGACCGGGGAGCTGTTTTTT. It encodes CASRPTGTGELFF.

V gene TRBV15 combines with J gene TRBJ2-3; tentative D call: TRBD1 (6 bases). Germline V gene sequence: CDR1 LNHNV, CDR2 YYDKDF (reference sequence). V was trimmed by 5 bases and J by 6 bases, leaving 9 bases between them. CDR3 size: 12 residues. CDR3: CATSVDRDTQYF. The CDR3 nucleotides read TGTGCCACCAGCGTCGACAGGGATACGCAGTATTTT.

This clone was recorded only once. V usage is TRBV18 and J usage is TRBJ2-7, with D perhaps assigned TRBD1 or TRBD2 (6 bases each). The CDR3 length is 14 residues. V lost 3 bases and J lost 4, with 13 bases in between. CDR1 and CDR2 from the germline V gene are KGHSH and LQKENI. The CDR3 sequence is CASSPGGGRYEQYF. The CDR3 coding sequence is TGTGCCAGCTCACCCGGAGGGGGTCGATACGAGCAGTACTTC.